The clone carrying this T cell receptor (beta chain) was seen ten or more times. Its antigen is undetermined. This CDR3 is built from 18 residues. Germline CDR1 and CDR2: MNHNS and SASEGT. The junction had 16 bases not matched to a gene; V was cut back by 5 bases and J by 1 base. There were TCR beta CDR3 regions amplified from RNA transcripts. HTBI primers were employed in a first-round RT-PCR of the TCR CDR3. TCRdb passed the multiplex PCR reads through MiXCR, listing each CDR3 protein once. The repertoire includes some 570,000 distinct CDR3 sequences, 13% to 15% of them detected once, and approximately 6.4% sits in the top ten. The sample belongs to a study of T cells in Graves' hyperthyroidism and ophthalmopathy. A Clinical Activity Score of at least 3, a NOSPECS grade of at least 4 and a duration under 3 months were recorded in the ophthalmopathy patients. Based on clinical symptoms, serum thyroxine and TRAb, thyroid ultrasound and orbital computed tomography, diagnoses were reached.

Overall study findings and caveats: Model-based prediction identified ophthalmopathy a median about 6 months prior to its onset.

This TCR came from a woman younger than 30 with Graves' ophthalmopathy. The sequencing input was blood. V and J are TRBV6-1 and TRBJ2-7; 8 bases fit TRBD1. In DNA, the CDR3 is TGTGCCAGCAGTCACGACGAACACGGACAGGGTAGTTCCTACGAGCAGTACTTC. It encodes CASSHDEHGQGSSYEQYF.